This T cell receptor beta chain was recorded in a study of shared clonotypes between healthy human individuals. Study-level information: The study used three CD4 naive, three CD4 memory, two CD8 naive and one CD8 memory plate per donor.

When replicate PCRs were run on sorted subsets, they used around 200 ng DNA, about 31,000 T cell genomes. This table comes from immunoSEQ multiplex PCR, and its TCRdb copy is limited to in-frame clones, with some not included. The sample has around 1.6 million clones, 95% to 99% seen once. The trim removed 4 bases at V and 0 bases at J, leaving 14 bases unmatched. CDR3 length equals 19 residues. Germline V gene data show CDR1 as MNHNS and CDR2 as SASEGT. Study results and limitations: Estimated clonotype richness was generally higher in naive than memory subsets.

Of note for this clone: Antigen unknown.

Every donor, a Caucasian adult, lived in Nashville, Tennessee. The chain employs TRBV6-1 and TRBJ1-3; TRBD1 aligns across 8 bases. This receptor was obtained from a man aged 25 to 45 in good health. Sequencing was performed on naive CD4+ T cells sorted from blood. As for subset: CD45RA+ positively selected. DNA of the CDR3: TGTGCCAGCAGTGTCCGGACAGGGAAGGTTATTCGCTCTGGAAACACCATATATTTT. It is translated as CASSVRTGKVIRSGNTIYF.